This T cell receptor beta chain came from a study of Tregs in tolerant kidney transplant recipients. Recipients received nonmyeloablative bone marrow transplants from related graft donors, with transient mixed chimerism. Unstimulated regulatory T cells (CD4+CD25+CD127-), CD4+CD25- non-regulatory cells, CD4 and CD8 cells were FACS-sorted from thawed PBMCs. Worth noting for this clone: Its antigen is unknown. The read ends 3 residues early relative to the CDR3; the germline J gene fills the gap.

CDR1 and CDR2 (germline): MNHEY, SVGEGT. The CDR3 loop spans 12 amino acids. Trimming pared 6 bases from V and 7 bases from J, leaving 12 bases between. Whole-study results and caveats: No direct test of biological reproducibility was done here. Validation in larger populations is needed because few patients were studied.

Some clones are missing from TCRdb's copy, which holds only in-frame ones; the method was immunoSEQ multiplex PCR. In total, the table holds 20,000 to 30,000 clones. The receptor comes from a human patient who received a combined kidney and bone marrow transplant. Certain T cells may be donor cells from the graft. The sequences come from CD4+ T cells from blood (PBMCs), collected 6 months after the transplant. This chain joins TRBV6-2 or TRBV6-3 and TRBJ2-5; D ambiguous. The CDR3 sequence: CASRPNGATQYF. CDR3 DNA, as far as it was read: TGTGCCAGCAGGCCTAATGGTGCGACC.